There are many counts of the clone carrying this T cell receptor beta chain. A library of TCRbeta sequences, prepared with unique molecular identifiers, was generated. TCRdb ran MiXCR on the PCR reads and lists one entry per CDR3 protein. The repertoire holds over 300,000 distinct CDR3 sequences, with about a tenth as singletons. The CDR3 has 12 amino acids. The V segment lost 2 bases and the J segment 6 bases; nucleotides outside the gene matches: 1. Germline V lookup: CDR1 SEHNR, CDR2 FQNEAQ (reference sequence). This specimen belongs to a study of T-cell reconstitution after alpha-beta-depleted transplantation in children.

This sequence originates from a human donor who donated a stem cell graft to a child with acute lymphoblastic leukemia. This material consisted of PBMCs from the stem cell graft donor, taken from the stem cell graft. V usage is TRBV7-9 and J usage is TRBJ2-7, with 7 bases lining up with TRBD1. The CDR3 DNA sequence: TGTGCCAGCAGCTTACCAGGGGGCGAGCAGTACTTC. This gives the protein CASSLPGGEQYF.